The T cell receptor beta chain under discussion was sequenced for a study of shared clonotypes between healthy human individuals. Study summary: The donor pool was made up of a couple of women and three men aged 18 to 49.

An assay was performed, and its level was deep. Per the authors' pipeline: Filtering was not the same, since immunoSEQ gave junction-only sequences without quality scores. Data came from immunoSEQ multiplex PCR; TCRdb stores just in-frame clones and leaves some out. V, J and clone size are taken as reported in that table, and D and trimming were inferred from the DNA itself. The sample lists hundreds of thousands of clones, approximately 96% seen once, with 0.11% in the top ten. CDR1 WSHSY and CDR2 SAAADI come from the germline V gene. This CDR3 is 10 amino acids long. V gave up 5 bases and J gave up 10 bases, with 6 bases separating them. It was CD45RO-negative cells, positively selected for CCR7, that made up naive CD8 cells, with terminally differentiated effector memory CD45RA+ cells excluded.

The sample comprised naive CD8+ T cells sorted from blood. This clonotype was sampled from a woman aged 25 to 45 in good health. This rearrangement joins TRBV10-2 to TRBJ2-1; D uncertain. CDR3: CASSHGEQFF. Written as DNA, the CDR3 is TGCGCCAGCAGTCATGGAGAGCAGTTCTTC.